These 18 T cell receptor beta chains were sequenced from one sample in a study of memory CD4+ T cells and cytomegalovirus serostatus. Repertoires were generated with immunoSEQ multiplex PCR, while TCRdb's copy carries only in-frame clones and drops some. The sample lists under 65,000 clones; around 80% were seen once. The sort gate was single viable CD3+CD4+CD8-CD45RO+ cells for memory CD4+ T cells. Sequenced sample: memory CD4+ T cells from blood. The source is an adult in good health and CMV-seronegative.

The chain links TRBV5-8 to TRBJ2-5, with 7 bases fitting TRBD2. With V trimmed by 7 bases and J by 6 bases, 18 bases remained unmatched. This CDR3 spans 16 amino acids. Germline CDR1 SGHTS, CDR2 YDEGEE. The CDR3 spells CASELGGGWFLKTQYF. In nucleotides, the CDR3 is TGTGCCAGCGAGCTTGGGGGGGGTTGGTTTCTGAAGACCCAGTACTTC.

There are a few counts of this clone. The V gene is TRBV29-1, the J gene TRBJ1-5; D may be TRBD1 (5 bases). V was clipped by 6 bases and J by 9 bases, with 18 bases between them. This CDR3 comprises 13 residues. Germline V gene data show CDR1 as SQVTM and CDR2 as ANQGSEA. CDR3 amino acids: CSVRIGGDGPQHF. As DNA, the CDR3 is TGCAGCGTCCGTATCGGGGGGGATGGGCCCCAGCATTTT.

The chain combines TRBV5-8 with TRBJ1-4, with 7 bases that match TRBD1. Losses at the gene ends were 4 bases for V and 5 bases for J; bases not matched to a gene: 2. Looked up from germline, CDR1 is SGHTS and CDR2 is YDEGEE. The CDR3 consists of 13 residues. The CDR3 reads CASSTDRNEKLFF. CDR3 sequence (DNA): TGTGCCAGCAGCACGGACAGGAATGAAAAACTGTTTTTT.

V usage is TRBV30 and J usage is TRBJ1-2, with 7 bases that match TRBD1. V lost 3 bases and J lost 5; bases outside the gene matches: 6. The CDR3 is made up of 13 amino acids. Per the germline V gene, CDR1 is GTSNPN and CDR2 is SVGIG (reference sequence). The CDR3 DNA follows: TGTGCCTGGAGACAAACAGGGGTATATGGCTACACCTTC. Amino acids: CAWRQTGVYGYTF.

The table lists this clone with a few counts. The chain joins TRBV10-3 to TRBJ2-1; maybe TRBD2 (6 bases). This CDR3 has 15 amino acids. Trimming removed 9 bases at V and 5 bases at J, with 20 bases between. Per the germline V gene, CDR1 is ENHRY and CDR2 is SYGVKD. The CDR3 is CAISFGTDLHNEQFF. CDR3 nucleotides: TGTGCCATTTCATTTGGGACTGACCTCCACAATGAGCAGTTCTTC.

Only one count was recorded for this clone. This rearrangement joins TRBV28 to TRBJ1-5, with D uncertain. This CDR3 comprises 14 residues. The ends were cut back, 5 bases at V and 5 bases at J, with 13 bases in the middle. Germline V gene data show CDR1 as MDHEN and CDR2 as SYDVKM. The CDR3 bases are TGTGCCAGCAGTCAATCAGAAACCCATCAGCCCCAGCATTTT. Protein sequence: CASSQSETHQPQHF.

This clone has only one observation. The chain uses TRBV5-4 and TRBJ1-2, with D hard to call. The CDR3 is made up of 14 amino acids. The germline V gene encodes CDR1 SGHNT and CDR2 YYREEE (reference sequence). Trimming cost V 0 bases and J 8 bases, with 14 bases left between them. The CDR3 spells CASSLAKGAGGYTF. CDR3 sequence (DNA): TGTGCCAGCAGCTTGGCAAAGGGCGCGGGGGGCTACACCTTC.

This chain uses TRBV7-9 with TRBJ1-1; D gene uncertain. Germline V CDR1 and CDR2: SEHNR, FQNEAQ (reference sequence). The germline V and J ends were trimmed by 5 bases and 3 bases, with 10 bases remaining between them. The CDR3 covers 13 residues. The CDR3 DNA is TGTGCCAGCAGCCCCTGGATCGACACTGAAGCTTTCTTT. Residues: CASSPWIDTEAFF. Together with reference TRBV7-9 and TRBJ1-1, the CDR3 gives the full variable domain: DTGVSQNPRHKITKRGQNVTFRCDPISEHNRLYWYRQTLGQGPEFLTYFQNEAQLEKSRLLSDRFSAERPKGSFSTLEIQRTEQGDSAMYLCASSPWIDTEAFFGQGTRLTVV.

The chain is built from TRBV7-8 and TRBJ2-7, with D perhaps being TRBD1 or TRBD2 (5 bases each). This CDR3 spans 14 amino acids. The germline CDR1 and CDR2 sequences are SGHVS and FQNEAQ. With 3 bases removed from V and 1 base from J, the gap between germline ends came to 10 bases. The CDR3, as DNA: TGTGCCAGCAGCTTCCGGGACGGTTCCTACGAGCAGTACTTC. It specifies CASSFRDGSYEQYF.

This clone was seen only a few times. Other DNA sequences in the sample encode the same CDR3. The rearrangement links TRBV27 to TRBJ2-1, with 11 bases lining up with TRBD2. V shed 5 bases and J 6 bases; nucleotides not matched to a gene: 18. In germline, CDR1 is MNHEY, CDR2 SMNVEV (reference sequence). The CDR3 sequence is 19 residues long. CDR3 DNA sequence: TGTGCCAGCAGTCAACGAGGATTCACTAGCGGGAGTATCAGCAATGAGCAGTTCTTC. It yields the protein CASSQRGFTSGSISNEQFF.

CDR3 region: CASSPGTGAGGYTF. The DNA of the CDR3 is TGTGCCAGCAGCCCAGGGACAGGGGCGGGTGGCTACACCTTC. This sequence joins TRBV7-9 and TRBJ1-2, with 10 nucleotides matching TRBD1. The CDR3 totals 14 residues. Germline values: CDR1 SEHNR, CDR2 FQNEAQ (reference sequence). V trimming: 5 bases; J trimming: 7 bases; junction bases outside the gene matches: 7.

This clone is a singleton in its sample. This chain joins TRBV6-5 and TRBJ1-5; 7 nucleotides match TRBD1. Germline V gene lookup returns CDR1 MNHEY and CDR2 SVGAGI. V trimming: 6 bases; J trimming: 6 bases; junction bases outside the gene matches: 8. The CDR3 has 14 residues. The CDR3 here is CASSHDRDLQPQHF. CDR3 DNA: TGTGCCAGCAGCCACGACAGGGATCTTCAGCCCCAGCATTTT.

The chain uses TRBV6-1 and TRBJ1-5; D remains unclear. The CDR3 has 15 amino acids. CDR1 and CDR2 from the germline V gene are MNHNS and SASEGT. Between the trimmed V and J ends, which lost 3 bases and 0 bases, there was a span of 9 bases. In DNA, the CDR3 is TGTGCCAGCAGTGAGGGGTCTTATAGCAATCAGCCCCAGCATTTT. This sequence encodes CASSEGSYSNQPQHF.

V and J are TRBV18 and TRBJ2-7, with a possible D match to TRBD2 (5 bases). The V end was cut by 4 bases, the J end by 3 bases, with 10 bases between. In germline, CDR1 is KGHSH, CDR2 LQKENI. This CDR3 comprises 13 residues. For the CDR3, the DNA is TGTGCCAGCTCACTTGGACGGGGCTACGAGCAGTACTTC. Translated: CASSLGRGYEQYF.

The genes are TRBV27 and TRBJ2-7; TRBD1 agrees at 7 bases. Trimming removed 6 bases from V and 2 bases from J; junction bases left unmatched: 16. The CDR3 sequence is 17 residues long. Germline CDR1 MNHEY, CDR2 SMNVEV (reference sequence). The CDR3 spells CASRPLVVARGPYEQYF. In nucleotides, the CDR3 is TGTGCCAGCAGACCTCTGGTGGTAGCTAGGGGGCCCTACGAGCAGTACTTC.

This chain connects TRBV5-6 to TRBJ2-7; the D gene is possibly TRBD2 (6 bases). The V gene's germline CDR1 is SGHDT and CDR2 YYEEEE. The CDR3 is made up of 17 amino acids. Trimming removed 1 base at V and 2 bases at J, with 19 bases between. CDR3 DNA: TGTGCCAGCAGCTTGTATCCGATGCCGGGGAGGCCCTACGAGCAGTACTTC. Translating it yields CASSLYPMPGRPYEQYF.

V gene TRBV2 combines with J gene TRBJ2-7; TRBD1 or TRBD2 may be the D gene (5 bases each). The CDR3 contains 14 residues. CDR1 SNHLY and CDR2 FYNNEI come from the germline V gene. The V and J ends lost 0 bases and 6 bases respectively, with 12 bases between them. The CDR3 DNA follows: TGTGCCAGCAGTGAAGCGCTTTGGGGGAGCGAGCAGTACTTC. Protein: CASSEALWGSEQYF.

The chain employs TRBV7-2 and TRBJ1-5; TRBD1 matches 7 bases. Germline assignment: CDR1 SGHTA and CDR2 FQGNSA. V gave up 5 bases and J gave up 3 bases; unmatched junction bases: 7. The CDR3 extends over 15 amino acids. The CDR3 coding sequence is TGTGCCAGCAGCCAGGGACAGCCATACAATCAGCCCCAGCATTTT. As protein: CASSQGQPYNQPQHF. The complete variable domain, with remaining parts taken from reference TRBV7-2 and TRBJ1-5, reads GAGVSQSPSNKVTEKGKDVELRCDPISGHTALYWYRQSLGQGLEFLIYFQGNSAPDKSGLPSDRFSAERTGGSVSTLTIQRTQQEDSAVYLCASSQGQPYNQPQHFGDGTRLSIL.